Below are 26 T cell receptor beta chains sequenced from a single sample in a study of metastatic and nonmetastatic thyroid tumors. Each patient came to thyroid surgery without any prior treatment (of any kind). TCRdb reassembled clones from the PCR reads with MiXCR. The table includes about 92,000 clones, more than 12% detected once. The sample comprised blood. These receptors originate from a female donor with papillary thyroid cancer or a benign thyroid nodule (not recorded which). Some clones in this sample may be carry-over from other donors' samples.

This clone was counted between two and nine times. This may be a read error: a much more frequent sequence differs by one nucleotide. The rearrangement joins TRBV7-2 to TRBJ2-1, with D uncertain. The V and J ends lost 7 bases and 7 bases respectively, with 8 bases between them. Germline-derived CDR1 and CDR2 are SGHTA and FQGNSA. This CDR3 has 11 amino acids. The CDR3 sequence: CASISVNEQFF. CDR3 coding DNA: TGTGCCAGCATCTCCGTTAATGAGCAGTTCTTC. The whole variable domain, remainder taken from reference TRBV7-2 and TRBJ2-1, is GAGVSQSPSNKVTEKGKDVELRCDPISGHTALYWYRQSLGQGLEFLIYFQGNSAPDKSGLPSDRFSAERTGGSVSTLTIQRTQQEDSAVYLCASISVNEQFFGPGTRLTVL.

As to this clone: A much larger clonotype is one base distant, so this may be a read error. The CDR3 does not end in the conserved phenylalanine or tryptophan, so this is likely a read error. The chain recombines TRBV12-3 or TRBV12-4 with TRBJ1-2; D is undetermined. Trimming removed 3 bases at V and 4 bases at J, with 6 bases between. This CDR3 is 12 amino acids long. The CDR3 is CASSLALYGYTL. Written as DNA, the CDR3 is TGTGCCAGCAGTTTGGCCCTCTATGGCTACACCTTA.

This clone was observed many times. V gene TRBV28 combines with J gene TRBJ2-5; a weak D match, TRBD2 (6 bases). Trimming pared 3 bases from V and 5 bases from J, leaving 13 bases between. The CDR3 is made up of 14 amino acids. Germline V gene lookup returns CDR1 MDHEN and CDR2 SYDVKM. CDR3 nucleotides: TGTGCCAGCAGTTTTCGTCGGGAGATGGAGACCCAGTACTTC. Amino acids: CASSFRREMETQYF. The full variable domain, in which reference TRBV28 and TRBJ2-5 provide the parts outside the CDR3, is DVKVTQSSRYLVKRTGEKVFLECVQDMDHENMFWYRQDPGLGLRLIYFSYDVKMKEKGDIPEGYSVSREKKERFSLILESASTNQTSMYLCASSFRREMETQYFGPGTRLLVL.

This clone was counted at least ten times. The rearrangement uses TRBV7-2 and TRBJ2-7, with D possibly TRBD1 on 5 matching bases. The CDR3 runs 16 residues. V lost 0 bases to trimming and J lost 0 bases, with 12 bases between them. CDR1 is SGHTA, CDR2 FQGNSA, per germline. CDR3 amino acids: CASSLAPDSDSYEQYF. Here the CDR3 DNA reads TGTGCCAGCAGCTTAGCCCCCGACAGCGACTCCTACGAGCAGTACTTC.

This clone was observed at least ten times. The V gene is TRBV19, the J gene TRBJ1-1; 8 positions match TRBD1. Germline CDR1 and CDR2: LNHDA and SQIVND (reference sequence). There are 14 residues in the CDR3. With V trimmed by 2 bases and J by 4 bases, 3 bases remained unmatched. CDR3 in amino acids: CASSIQGARTEAFF. The CDR3, as DNA: TGTGCCAGTAGTATACAGGGGGCCCGCACTGAAGCTTTCTTT.

J is TRBJ2-2 and V is TRBV5-6, with D tentatively TRBD2 (6 bases). Deletions cut 4 bases from V and 2 bases from J, with 15 bases between. Germline loops: CDR1 SGHDT, CDR2 YYEEEE. The CDR3 length is 16 residues. The CDR3 bases are TGTGCCAGCAGCCAAGTTGGCGGGGTAAACACCGGGGAGCTGTTTTTT. Translation: CASSQVGGVNTGELFF. Full variable domain (outside the CDR3, taken from reference TRBV5-6 and TRBJ2-2): DAGVTQSPTHLIKTRGQQVTLRCSPKSGHDTVSWYQQALGQGPQFIFQYYEEEERQRGNFPDRFSGHQFPNYSSELNVNALLLGDSALYLCASSQVGGVNTGELFFGEGSRLTVL.

This clone was observed at least ten times. The V gene is TRBV19, the J gene TRBJ2-1, with 10 positions matching TRBD2. Germline loops: CDR1 LNHDA, CDR2 SQIVND (reference sequence). CDR3 length: 19 amino acids. The trim removed 4 bases at V and 0 bases at J, leaving 12 bases unmatched. The CDR3 reads CASSTLPSGGVRSYNEQFF. CDR3 nucleotides: TGTGCCAGTAGTACTCTTCCTAGCGGGGGAGTCCGCTCCTACAATGAGCAGTTCTTC.

This clone is classed as medium-sized. The V call is TRBV30, the J call TRBJ1-2; 8 bases are a match to TRBD1. This CDR3 is 11 amino acids long. V trimming: 5 bases; J trimming: 4 bases; junction bases outside the gene matches: 0. CDR1 is GTSNPN, CDR2 SVGIG, per germline (reference sequence). The CDR3, as DNA: TGTGCCTGGGACAGGGGCTATGGCTACACCTTC. It encodes CAWDRGYGYTF.

This clone has at least ten counts. Other DNA variants within this sample encode the same CDR3. V and J are TRBV28 and TRBJ2-3; D uncertain. This CDR3 is built from 12 residues. In germline, CDR1 is MDHEN, CDR2 SYDVKM. The ends were cut back, 2 bases at V and 4 bases at J, with 4 bases in the middle. In DNA, the CDR3 is TGTGCCAGCAGTTTAGGGGCAGATACGCAGTATTTT. Amino acid sequence: CASSLGADTQYF.

Concerning this clone: Just one base apart from a much larger clone, this may be a read error. V usage is TRBV28 and J usage is TRBJ1-5, with TRBD1 identical over 8 bases. Germline V CDR1 and CDR2: MDHEN, SYDVKM. The length of the CDR3 is 19 residues. The CDR3: CASSRDRLQGVNSNQPKHF. Written as DNA, the CDR3 is TGTGCCAGCAGTCGGGACAGGTTACAGGGGGTTAATAGCAATCAGCCCAAGCATTTT.

The gene calls are TRBV9 and TRBJ2-2; 8 bases are shared with TRBD2. The V gene's germline CDR1 is SGDLS and CDR2 YYNGEE. Trimming cost V 3 bases and J 7 bases; bases outside gene matches: 14. The CDR3 contains 17 residues. The CDR3 here is CASSGSPQRGRHGELFF. The CDR3, as DNA: TGTGCCAGCAGCGGGTCCCCCCAGCGGGGGCGCCACGGGGAGCTGTTTTTT. Combining the CDR3 with reference TRBV9 and TRBJ2-2 gives the whole variable domain DSGVTQTPKHLITATGQRVTLRCSPRSGDLSVYWYQQSLDQGLQFLIQYYNGEERAKGNILERFSAQQFPDLHSELNLSSLELGDSALYFCASSGSPQRGRHGELFFGEGSRLTVL.

Details on this clone: A much larger clonotype is one base distant, so this may be a read error. The rearrangement uses TRBV5-1 and TRBJ1-1; no clear D. Germline V CDR1 and CDR2: SGHRS, YFSETQ. Trimming took 5 bases from V and 1 from J, leaving 12 bases between them. The CDR3 runs to 14 residues. The CDR3 bases are TGCGCCAGCAGTTTCAACTCGGGGAACACTGAAGCTTTCTTT. Protein sequence: CASSFNSGNTEAFF. The full variable domain, in which reference TRBV5-1 and TRBJ1-1 provide the parts outside the CDR3, is KAGVTQTPRYLIKTRGQQVTLSCSPISGHRSVSWYQQTPGQGLQFLFEYFSETQRNKGNFPGRFSGRQFSNSRSEMNVSTLELGDSALYLCASSFNSGNTEAFFGQGTRLTVV.

This clone was counted ten times or more. The chain joins TRBV4-2 to TRBJ2-2; 8 bases match TRBD1. Trimming took 2 bases from V and 4 from J; bases not matched to a gene: 3. There are 15 residues in the CDR3. Per germline, CDR1 LGHNA and CDR2 YNFKEQ. The CDR3 bases are TGTGCCAGCAGCCAATCACAGGGGGGCACCGGGGAGCTGTTTTTT. It is translated as CASSQSQGGTGELFF.

This clone was observed many times. The V gene is TRBV25-1, the J gene TRBJ1-6, with 7 bases lining up with TRBD1. The junction had 6 bases not matched to a gene; V was cut back by 5 bases and J by 11 bases. Per the germline V gene, CDR1 is MGHDK and CDR2 is SYGVNS. This CDR3 region has 13 residues. The CDR3 region has the DNA TGTGCCAGCAGTTCTATGACAGGGACACCCCTCCACTTT. Amino acids: CASSSMTGTPLHF. Variable domain in full (rest from reference TRBV25-1 and TRBJ1-6): EADIYQTPRYLVIGTGKKITLECSQTMGHDKMYWYQQDPGMELHLIHYSYGVNSTEKGDLSSESTVSRIRTEHFPLTLESARPSHTSQYLCASSSMTGTPLHFGNGTRLTVT.

Details on this clone: This may come from a read error, since a much larger clone is one base off. Other DNA sequences in this specimen translate into the identical CDR3. The V and J genes are TRBV11-2 and TRBJ1-3; D might be TRBD1 (5 bases). The V gene lost 5 bases and the J gene lost 0 bases, with 20 bases spanning the gap. Germline V gene lookup returns CDR1 SGHAT and CDR2 FQNNGV. The CDR3 spans 18 residues. CDR3 in DNA: TGTGCCAGCAGCCTCTGGGCGATCGGGGGGGGCTCTGGAAACACCATATATTTT. Encoded protein: CASSLWAIGGGSGNTIYF.

The rearrangement links TRBV5-1 to TRBJ1-5, with D hard to call. This CDR3 region has 14 residues. V was trimmed by 1 base and J by 2 bases, leaving 7 bases between them. Germline V lookup: CDR1 SGHRS, CDR2 YFSETQ. DNA for the CDR3: TGCGCCAGCAGCTTGACTGGGGGCAATCAGCCCCAGCATTTT. This translates into CASSLTGGNQPQHF.

Concerning this clone itself: A much larger clone sits a single nucleotide away, making a read error possible. The chain uses TRBV7-2 and TRBJ2-5; TRBD1 might be the D (6 bases). The CDR3 has 14 amino acids. V lost 5 bases, J lost 5 bases, and 15 bases lay in between. Germline V gene data show CDR1 as SGHTA and CDR2 as FQGNSA. The CDR3 DNA reads TGTGCCAGCAGCGCCGTGACAGGCGTGGAGACCCAGTACTTC. Amino acids: CASSAVTGVETQYF.

The chain uses TRBV20-1 and TRBJ2-7; D not certain. The CDR3 contains 13 residues. Germline-derived CDR1 and CDR2 are DFQATT and SNEGSKA (reference sequence). Between the trimmed V and J ends, which lost 3 bases and 1 base, there was a span of 10 bases. This CDR3 is CSASPLWSYEQYF. The DNA of the CDR3 is TGCAGTGCTAGCCCCTTATGGTCCTACGAGCAGTACTTC.

The gene calls are TRBV24-1 and TRBJ2-3; D is perhaps TRBD2 (6 bases). V was trimmed by 4 bases and J by 3 bases, leaving 16 bases between them. The germline V gene has CDR1 KGHDR and CDR2 SFDVKD. The CDR3 length is 16 residues. CDR3 coding DNA: TGTGCCACCAGTGACCAAAGCGGGTTGAGAACAGATACGCAGTATTTT. Translated, it gives CATSDQSGLRTDTQYF.

This clone was seen a single time. The chain has TRBV30 and TRBJ2-7; 7 positions agree with TRBD1. CDR1 is GTSNPN, CDR2 SVGIG, per germline (reference sequence). The trim removed 1 base at V and 3 bases at J, leaving 3 bases unmatched. The CDR3 spans 13 residues. The CDR3 is CAWSATGDYEQYF. The DNA of the CDR3 is TGTGCCTGGAGTGCCACAGGGGACTACGAGCAGTACTTC. Full variable domain (remainder filled in from reference TRBV30 and TRBJ2-7): SQTIHQWPATLVQPVGSPLSLECTVEGTSNPNLYWYRQAAGRGLQLLFYSVGIGQISSEVPQNLSASRPQDRQFILSSKKLLLSDSGFYLCAWSATGDYEQYFGPGTRLTVT.

In its sample, this clone was seen many times. This chain joins TRBV7-2 and TRBJ2-1; no clear D. V dropped 3 bases and J dropped 9 bases, with 15 bases sitting between them. The CDR3 sequence is 14 residues long. Germline V gene lookup returns CDR1 SGHTA and CDR2 FQGNSA. CDR3 protein: CASSLSGRAAEQFF. For the CDR3, the DNA is TGTGCCAGCAGCTTGAGTGGTAGGGCTGCTGAGCAGTTCTTC.

V usage is TRBV11-2 and J usage is TRBJ2-1, with TRBD2 matching 8 bases. CDR1 and CDR2 (germline): SGHAT, FQNNGV. There are 15 residues in the CDR3. V shed 2 bases and J 6 bases; nucleotides not matched to a gene: 6. For the CDR3, the DNA is TGTGCCAGCAGCTTAATGGCGGGAGGAGGCAATGAGCAGTTCTTC. It encodes CASSLMAGGGNEQFF.

The table lists this clone with a few counts. The junction departs from the called germline gene at one end, perhaps through a read error. V is TRBV7-2 and J is TRBJ2-1; D gene ambiguous. The CDR3 is 13 amino acids. Per the germline V gene, CDR1 is SGHTA and CDR2 is FQGNSA. The CDR3 DNA reads as TGTGCCAGCAGCTTAGGGTGTTACAATGAGCATTTCTTC. As protein: CASSLGCYNEHFF.

This clone occurred many times. Other DNA sequences in the same sample also yield this CDR3. V usage is TRBV19 and J usage is TRBJ2-2, with 9 bases matching TRBD2. V was pared by 2 bases and J by 6 bases, with 1 base of the junction left unmatched. Germline CDR1 is LNHDA and CDR2 is SQIVND (reference sequence). CDR3 length: 14 residues. CDR3 sequence: CASSITSGSGELFF. For the CDR3, the DNA is TGTGCCAGTAGTATAACTAGCGGGTCCGGGGAGCTGTTTTTT.

Comments on this clone: A clone one base away is much larger, so this may be a read error. The chain recombines TRBV28 with TRBJ2-1; TRBD2 matches 7 bases. Per germline, CDR1 MDHEN and CDR2 SYDVKM. Trimming at V came to 7 bases and at J to 0 bases, leaving 12 bases not matched to a gene. There are 17 residues in the CDR3. Here the CDR3 DNA reads TGTGCCAGCAAGAAGGGGAGGGCGCGGGGCTCCTACAATGAGCAGTTCTTC. It translates to CASKKGRARGSYNEQFF.

The V and J genes are TRBV7-2 and TRBJ2-1; no definite D call. The V gene's germline CDR1 is SGHTA and CDR2 FQGNSA. There are 13 residues in the CDR3. V gave up 4 bases and J gave up 8 bases, with 12 bases separating them. CDR3 nucleotide sequence: TGTGCCAGCAGCTATGGGCCCGGCGATGAGCAGTTCTTC. This gives the protein CASSYGPGDEQFF.